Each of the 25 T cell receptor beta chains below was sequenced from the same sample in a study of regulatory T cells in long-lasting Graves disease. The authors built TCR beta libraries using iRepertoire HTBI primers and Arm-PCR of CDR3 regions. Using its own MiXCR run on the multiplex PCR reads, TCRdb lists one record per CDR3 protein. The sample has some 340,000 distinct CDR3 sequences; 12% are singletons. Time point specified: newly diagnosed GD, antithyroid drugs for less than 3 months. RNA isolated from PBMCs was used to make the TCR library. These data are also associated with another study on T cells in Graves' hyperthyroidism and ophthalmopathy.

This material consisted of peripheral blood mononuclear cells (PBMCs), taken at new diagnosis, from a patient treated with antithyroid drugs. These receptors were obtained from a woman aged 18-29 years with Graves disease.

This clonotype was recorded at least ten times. The CDR3 reads CASSFIPPGGSAYEQYF. In DNA, the CDR3 is TGTGCCAGCAGTTTTATACCCCCAGGGGGTAGCGCCTACGAGCAGTACTTC. The chain joins TRBV28 to TRBJ2-7; 7 bases match TRBD1. The V gene end was trimmed by 3 bases and the J gene end by 2 bases; junction bases not matched to a gene: 13. This CDR3 contains 17 residues. Per germline, CDR1 MDHEN and CDR2 SYDVKM.

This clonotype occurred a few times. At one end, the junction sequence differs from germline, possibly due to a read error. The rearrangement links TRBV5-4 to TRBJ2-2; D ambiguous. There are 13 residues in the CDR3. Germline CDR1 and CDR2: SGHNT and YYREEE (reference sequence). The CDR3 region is CASSQEHTGELFF. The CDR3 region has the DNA TGCGCCAGCAGCCAAGAGCACACCGGGGAGCTGTTTTTT. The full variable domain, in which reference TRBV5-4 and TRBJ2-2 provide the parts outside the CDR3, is ETGVTQSPTHLIKTRGQQVTLRCSSQSGHNTVSWYQQALGQGPQFIFQYYREEENGRGNFPPRFSGLQFPNYSSELNVNALELDDSALYLCASSQEHTGELFFGEGSRLTVL.

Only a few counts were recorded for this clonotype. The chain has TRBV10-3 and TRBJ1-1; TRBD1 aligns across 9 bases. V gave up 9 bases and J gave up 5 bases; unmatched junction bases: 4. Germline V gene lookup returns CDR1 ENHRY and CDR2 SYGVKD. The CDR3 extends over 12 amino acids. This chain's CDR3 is CAIQGAGTEAFF. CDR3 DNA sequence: TGTGCCATACAGGGGGCTGGGACTGAAGCTTTCTTT.

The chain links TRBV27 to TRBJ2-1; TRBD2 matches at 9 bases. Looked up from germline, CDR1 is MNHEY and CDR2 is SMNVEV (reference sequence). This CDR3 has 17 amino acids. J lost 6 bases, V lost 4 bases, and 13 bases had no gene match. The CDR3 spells CASSSLGGLAGPNEQFF. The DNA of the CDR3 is TGTGCCAGCAGTTCGCTCGGTGGGCTAGCGGGACCCAATGAGCAGTTCTTC.

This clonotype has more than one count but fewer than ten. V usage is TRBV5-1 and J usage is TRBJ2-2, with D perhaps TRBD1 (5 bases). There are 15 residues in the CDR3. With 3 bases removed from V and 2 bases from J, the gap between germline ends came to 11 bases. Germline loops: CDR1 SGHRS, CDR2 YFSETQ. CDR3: CASSYGHTNTGELFF. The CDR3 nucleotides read TGCGCCAGCAGCTACGGACATACCAACACCGGGGAGCTGTTTTTT.

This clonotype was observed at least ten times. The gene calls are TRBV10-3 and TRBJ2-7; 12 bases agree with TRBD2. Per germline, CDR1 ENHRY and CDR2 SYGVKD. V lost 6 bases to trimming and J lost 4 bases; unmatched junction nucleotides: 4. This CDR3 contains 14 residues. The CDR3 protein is CAIRGTSGFYEQYF. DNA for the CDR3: TGTGCCATCAGGGGGACTAGCGGGTTTTACGAGCAGTACTTC.

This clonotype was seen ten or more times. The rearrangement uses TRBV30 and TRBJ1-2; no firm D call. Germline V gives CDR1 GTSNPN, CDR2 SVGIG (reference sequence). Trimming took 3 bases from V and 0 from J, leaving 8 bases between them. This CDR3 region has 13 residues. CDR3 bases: TGTGCCTGGAGAGCTAGGGCTAACTATGGCTACACCTTC. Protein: CAWRARANYGYTF.

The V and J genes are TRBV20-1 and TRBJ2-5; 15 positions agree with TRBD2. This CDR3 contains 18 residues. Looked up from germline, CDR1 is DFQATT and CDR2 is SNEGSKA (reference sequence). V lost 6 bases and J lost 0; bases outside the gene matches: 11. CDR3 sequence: CSAVPGLAGGLYQETQYF. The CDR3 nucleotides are TGCAGTGCCGTCCCGGGACTAGCGGGGGGTCTGTACCAAGAGACCCAGTACTTC.

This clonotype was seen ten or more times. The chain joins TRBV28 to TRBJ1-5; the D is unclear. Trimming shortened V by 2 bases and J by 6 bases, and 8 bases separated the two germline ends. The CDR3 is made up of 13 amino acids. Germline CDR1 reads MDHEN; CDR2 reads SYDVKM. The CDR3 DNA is TGTGCCAGCAGTTTAACGATGGGTCAGCCCCAGCATTTT. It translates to CASSLTMGQPQHF.

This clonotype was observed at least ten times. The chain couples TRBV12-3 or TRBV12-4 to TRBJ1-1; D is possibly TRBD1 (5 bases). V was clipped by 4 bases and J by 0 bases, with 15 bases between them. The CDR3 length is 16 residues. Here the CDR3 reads CASSSWGKRVNTEAFF. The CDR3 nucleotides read TGTGCCAGCAGTTCGTGGGGGAAGAGGGTGAACACTGAAGCTTTCTTT.

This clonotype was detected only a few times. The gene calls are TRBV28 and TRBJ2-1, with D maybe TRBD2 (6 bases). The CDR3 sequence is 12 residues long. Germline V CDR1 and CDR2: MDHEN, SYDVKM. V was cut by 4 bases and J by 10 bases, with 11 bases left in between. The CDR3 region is CASSSGTPEQFF. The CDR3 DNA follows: TGTGCCAGCAGTTCCGGGACTCCGGAGCAGTTCTTC.

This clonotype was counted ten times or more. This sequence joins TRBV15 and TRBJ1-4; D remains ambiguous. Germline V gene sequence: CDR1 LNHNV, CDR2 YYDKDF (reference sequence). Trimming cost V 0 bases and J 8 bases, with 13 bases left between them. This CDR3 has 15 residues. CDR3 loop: CATSRDMGMTEKLFF. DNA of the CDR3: TGTGCCACCAGCAGAGATATGGGGATGACGGAAAAACTGTTTTTT.

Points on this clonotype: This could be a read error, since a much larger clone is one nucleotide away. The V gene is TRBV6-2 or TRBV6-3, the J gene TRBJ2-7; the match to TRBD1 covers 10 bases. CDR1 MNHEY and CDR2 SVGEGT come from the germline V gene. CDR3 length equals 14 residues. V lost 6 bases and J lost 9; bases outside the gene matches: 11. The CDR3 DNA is TGTGCCAGCAGCCCTAGGACAGGGGGAGGGGGGCAGTACTTC. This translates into CASSPRTGGGGQYF.

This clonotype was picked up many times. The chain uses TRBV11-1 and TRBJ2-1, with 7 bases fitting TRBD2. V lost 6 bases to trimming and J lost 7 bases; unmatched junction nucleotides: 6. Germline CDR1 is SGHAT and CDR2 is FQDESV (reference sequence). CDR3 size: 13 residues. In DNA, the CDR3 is TGTGCCAGCAGAGGGGACTATCTTAATGAGCAGTTCTTC. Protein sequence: CASRGDYLNEQFF.

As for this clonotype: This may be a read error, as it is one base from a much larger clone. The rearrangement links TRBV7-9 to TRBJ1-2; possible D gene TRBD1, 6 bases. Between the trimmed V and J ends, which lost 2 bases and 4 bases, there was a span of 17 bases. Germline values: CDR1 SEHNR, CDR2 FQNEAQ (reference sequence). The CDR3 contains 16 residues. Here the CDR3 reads CASSLLYYADSYGYTF. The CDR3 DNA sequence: TGTGCCAGCAGCTTACTATACTACGCGGACAGCTATGGCTACACCTTC.

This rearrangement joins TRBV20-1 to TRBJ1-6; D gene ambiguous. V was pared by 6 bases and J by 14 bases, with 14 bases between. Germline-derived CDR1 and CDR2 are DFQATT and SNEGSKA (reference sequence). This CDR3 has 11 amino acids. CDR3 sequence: CSATPQESLHF. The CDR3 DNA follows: TGCAGTGCCACACCCCAGGAGTCCCTCCACTTT.

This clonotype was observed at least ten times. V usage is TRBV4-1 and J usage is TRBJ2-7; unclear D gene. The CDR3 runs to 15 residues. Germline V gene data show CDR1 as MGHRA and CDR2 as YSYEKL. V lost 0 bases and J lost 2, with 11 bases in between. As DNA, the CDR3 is TGCGCCAGCAGCCAAGATTTTGGAGATACCTACGAGCAGTACGTC. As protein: CASSQDFGDTYEQYV.

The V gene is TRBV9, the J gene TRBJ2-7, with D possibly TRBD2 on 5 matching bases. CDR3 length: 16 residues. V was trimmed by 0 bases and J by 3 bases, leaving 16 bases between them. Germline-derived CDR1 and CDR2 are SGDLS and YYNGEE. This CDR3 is CASSVGPGSLRYEQYF. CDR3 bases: TGTGCCAGCAGCGTAGGTCCGGGGTCCCTCCGCTACGAGCAGTACTTC.

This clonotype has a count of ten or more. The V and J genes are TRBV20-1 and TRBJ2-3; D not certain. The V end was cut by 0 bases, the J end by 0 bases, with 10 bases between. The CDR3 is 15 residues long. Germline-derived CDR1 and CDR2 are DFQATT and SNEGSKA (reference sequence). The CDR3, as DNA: TGCAGTGCTAGAGATGCGACTGAAAGCACAGATACGCAGTATTTT. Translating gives CSARDATESTDTQYF.

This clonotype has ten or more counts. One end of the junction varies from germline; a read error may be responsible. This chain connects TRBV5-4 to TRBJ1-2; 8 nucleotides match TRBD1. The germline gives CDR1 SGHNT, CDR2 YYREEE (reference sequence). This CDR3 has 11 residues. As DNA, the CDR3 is TGTGCCAGCAGCCGAACTGGGACAGGACCCTTC. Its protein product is CASSRTGTGPF.

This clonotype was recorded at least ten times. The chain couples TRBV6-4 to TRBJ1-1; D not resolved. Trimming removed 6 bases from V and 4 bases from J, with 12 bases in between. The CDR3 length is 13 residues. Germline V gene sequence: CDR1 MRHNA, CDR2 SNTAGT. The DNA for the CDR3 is TGTGCCAGCAGCTTAGTTGAGGGCACTGAAGCTTTCTTT. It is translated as CASSLVEGTEAFF.

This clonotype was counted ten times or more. DNA for the CDR3: TGTGCCAGCAGGCCCACCACCAATGAGCAGTTCTTC. The encoded protein is CASRPTTNEQFF. The chain has TRBV2 and TRBJ2-1; D call uncertain. The CDR3 runs 12 residues. Trimming stripped 6 bases from V and 6 bases from J, with 9 bases between. Germline assignment: CDR1 SNHLY and CDR2 FYNNEI.

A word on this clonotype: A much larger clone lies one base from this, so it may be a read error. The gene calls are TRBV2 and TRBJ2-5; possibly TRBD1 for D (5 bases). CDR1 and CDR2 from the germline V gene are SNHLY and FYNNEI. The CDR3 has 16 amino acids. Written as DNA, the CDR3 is TGTGCCAGCAGCTTAGGCCCTCTCGCAGGGCAGGAGACCCGGTACTTC. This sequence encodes CASSLGPLAGQETRYF.

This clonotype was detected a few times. The CDR3: CSVQGYNEQFF. DNA for the CDR3: TGCAGTGTTCAGGGGTACAATGAGCAGTTCTTC. This chain joins TRBV20-1 and TRBJ2-1; the D gene is possibly TRBD1 (6 bases). The germline gives CDR1 DFQATT, CDR2 SNEGSKA (reference sequence). The length of the CDR3 is 11 residues. Trimming took off 7 bases at V and 4 bases at J, with 8 bases between the two ends.

As DNA, the CDR3 is TGCGCCAGCAGCCGACTAACAGGGGGCACTGAAGCTTTCTTT. Its protein product is CASSRLTGGTEAFF. V and J are TRBV4-1 and TRBJ1-1; the match to TRBD1 covers 8 bases. The germline gives CDR1 MGHRA, CDR2 YSYEKL. There are 14 residues in the CDR3. J lost 4 bases, V lost 4 bases, and 5 bases had no gene match.